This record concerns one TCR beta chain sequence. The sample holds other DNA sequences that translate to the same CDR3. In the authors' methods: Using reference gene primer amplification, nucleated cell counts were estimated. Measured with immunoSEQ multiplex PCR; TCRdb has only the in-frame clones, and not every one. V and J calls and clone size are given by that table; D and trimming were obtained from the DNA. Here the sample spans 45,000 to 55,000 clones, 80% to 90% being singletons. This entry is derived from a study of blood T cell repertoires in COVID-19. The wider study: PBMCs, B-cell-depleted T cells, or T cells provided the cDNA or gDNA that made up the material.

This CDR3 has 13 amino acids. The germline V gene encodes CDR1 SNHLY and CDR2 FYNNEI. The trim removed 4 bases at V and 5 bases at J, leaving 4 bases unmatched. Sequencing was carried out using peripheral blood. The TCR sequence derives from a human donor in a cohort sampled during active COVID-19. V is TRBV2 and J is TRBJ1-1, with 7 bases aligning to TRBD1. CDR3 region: CASSGQGVTEAFF. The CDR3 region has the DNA TGTGCCAGCAGTGGACAGGGTGTGACTGAAGCTTTCTTT.